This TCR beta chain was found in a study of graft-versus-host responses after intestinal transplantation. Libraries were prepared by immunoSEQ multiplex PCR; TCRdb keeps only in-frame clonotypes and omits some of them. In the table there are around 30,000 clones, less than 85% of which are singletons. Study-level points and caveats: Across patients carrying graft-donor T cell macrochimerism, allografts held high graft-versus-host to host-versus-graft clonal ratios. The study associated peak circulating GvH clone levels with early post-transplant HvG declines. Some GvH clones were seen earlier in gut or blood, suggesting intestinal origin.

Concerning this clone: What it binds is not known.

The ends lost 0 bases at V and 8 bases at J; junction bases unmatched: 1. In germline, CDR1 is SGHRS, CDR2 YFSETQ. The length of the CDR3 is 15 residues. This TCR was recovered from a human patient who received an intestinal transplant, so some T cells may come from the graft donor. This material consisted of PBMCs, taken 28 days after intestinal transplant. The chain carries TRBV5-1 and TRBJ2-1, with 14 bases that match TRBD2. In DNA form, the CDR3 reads TGCGCCAGCAGCTTGGTGGGACTAGCGGGGGATGAGCAGTTCTTC. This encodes CASSLVGLAGDEQFF.